These 17 T cell receptor beta chains were sequenced from one sample in a study of shared clonotypes between healthy human individuals. Here immunoSEQ multiplex PCR was the method, and the copy in TCRdb shows in-frame clones only, minus some. Of around 500,000 clones in the sample, more than 75% are singletons; the top ten hold 12%. What was sequenced was PBMCs. These receptor sequences come from a woman aged 40-49 years in good health. Some clones in this sample may be carry-over from other donors' samples.

The chain links TRBV7-9 to TRBJ2-1; D unresolved. The CDR3 has 13 residues. V was clipped by 8 bases and J by 1 base, with 9 bases between them. In germline, CDR1 is SEHNR, CDR2 FQNEAQ (reference sequence). As DNA, the CDR3 is TGTGCCAGCCGCATGGGATCCTACAATGAGCAGTTCTTC. It yields the protein CASRMGSYNEQFF.

The chain couples TRBV18 to TRBJ2-7; 7 nucleotides align to TRBD1. From germline, CDR1 is KGHSH and CDR2 LQKENI. V shed 3 bases, J shed 6 bases, and the junction held 5 bases outside the gene matches. The CDR3 is made up of 13 amino acids. The CDR3 region is CASSPPTGAEQYF. In DNA form, the CDR3 reads TGTGCCAGCTCACCGCCTACAGGGGCCGAGCAGTACTTC.

The chain joins TRBV18 to TRBJ2-7, with 7 nucleotides matching TRBD2. The CDR3 runs to 15 residues. With 4 bases clipped from V and 6 bases from J, the junction kept 12 bases outside the gene matches. Per germline, CDR1 KGHSH and CDR2 LQKENI. CDR3 nucleotides: TGTGCCAGCTCACTCGGCAGCGGGAAACTGGGCGAGCAGTACTTC. Its translation: CASSLGSGKLGEQYF.

This clone was counted a few times. The V gene is TRBV5-6, the J gene TRBJ2-2, with a tentative D call TRBD2 (6 bases). V was cut by 0 bases and J by 2 bases, with 8 bases left in between. This CDR3 has 15 amino acids. The germline gives CDR1 SGHDT, CDR2 YYEEEE. The DNA of the CDR3 is TGTGCCAGCAGCTTGGCCGGGGGTAACACCGGGGAGCTGTTTTTT. Encoded protein: CASSLAGGNTGELFF.

This rearrangement joins TRBV29-1 to TRBJ2-7; TRBD1 or TRBD2 may be the D gene (5 bases each). CDR3 length: 15 amino acids. V was cut by 0 bases and J by 4 bases, with 16 bases left in between. CDR1 is SQVTM, CDR2 ANQGSEA, per germline. The CDR3 DNA sequence: TGCAGCGTTGAAGACCCCCGAGGGGTGTCTTACGAGCAGTACTTC. Residues: CSVEDPRGVSYEQYF.

The chain carries TRBV18 and TRBJ2-7; a possible D gene is TRBD1 (6 bases). Trimming removed 2 bases at V and 5 bases at J, with 13 bases between. The CDR3 is 14 residues long. The germline CDR1 and CDR2 sequences are KGHSH and LQKENI. This chain's CDR3 is CASSPDLTGHEQYF. In DNA form, the CDR3 reads TGTGCCAGCTCACCAGACCTCACAGGGCACGAGCAGTACTTC. Complete variable domain (other parts from reference TRBV18 and TRBJ2-7): NAGVMQNPRHLVRRRGQEARLRCSPMKGHSHVYWYRQLPEEGLKFMVYLQKENIIDESGMPKERFSAEFPKEGPSILRIQQVVRGDSAAYFCASSPDLTGHEQYFGPGTRLTVT.

This clone appeared once. The chain recombines TRBV7-2 with TRBJ2-7, with TRBD1 matching over 7 bases. Germline trimming cut 2 bases from V and 3 bases from J; bases unmatched to any gene: 4. The CDR3 spans 14 residues. Per the germline V gene, CDR1 is SGHTA and CDR2 is FQGNSA. This chain's CDR3 is CASSLRGQNYEQYF. The CDR3 DNA follows: TGTGCCAGCAGCTTAAGGGGACAGAACTACGAGCAGTACTTC.

CDR3 nucleotides: TGTGCCAGCAGCAGTGGACTAGCCCTTCAAGAGACCCAGTACTTC. Protein: CASSSGLALQETQYF. This chain uses TRBV5-4 with TRBJ2-5; TRBD2 matches at 8 bases. The CDR3 length is 15 residues. Germline V CDR1 and CDR2: SGHNT, YYREEE (reference sequence). Trimming took 4 bases from V and 2 from J; bases not matched to a gene: 7.

The chain couples TRBV5-1 to TRBJ2-7; the D gene could be TRBD1 or TRBD2 (7 bases each). Deletions cut 2 bases from V and 2 bases from J, with 14 bases between. The CDR3 loop spans 15 amino acids. Germline V gives CDR1 SGHRS, CDR2 YFSETQ. The CDR3: CASSLTGEGTYEQYF. The CDR3 nucleotides read TGCGCCAGCAGCTTAACAGGGGAGGGAACCTACGAGCAGTACTTC.

This chain links TRBV28 with TRBJ2-5; D gene ambiguous. The ends were cut back, 7 bases at V and 7 bases at J, with 10 bases in the middle. This CDR3 comprises 11 residues. Germline V lookup: CDR1 MDHEN, CDR2 SYDVKM. The CDR3 coding sequence is TGTGCCAGCACTATGGGGTGGACCCAGTACTTC. Its translation: CASTMGWTQYF.

The V and J genes are TRBV28 and TRBJ2-1, with 12 bases lining up with TRBD2. With V trimmed by 7 bases and J by 4 bases, 11 bases remained unmatched. Germline CDR1 is MDHEN and CDR2 is SYDVKM. There are 17 residues in the CDR3. This CDR3 is CASKGLAGGPGYNEQFF. The CDR3 coding sequence is TGTGCCAGCAAGGGCCTAGCGGGAGGGCCAGGGTACAATGAGCAGTTCTTC.

V and J are TRBV1 and TRBJ2-5; TRBD2 was called by the table and not checked on the DNA. TRBV1 is annotated as a pseudogene. The length of the CDR3 is 16 residues. CDR3: CTSSLGGLRGMIGQYF. The CDR3 coding sequence is TGCACCAGCAGCCTGGGGGGGCTGAGGGGTATGATAGGGCAGTACTTC.

The rearrangement joins TRBV11-1 to TRBJ2-7, with D tentatively TRBD2 (5 bases). CDR3 size: 15 residues. Germline V gene data show CDR1 as SGHAT and CDR2 as FQDESV (reference sequence). V dropped 0 bases and J dropped 3 bases, with 12 bases sitting between them. Written as DNA, the CDR3 is TGTGCCAGCAGCTTAGCGCTTGCCGGGATCTACGAGCAGTACTTC. Its translation is CASSLALAGIYEQYF. Supplemented by reference TRBV11-1 and TRBJ2-7, the full variable domain reads EAEVAQSPRYKITEKSQAVAFWCDPISGHATLYWYRQILGQGPELLVQFQDESVVDDSQLPKDRFSAERLKGVDSTLKIQPAELGDSAMYLCASSLALAGIYEQYFGPGTRLTVT.

This chain connects TRBV7-9 to TRBJ2-3; perhaps D is TRBD1 or TRBD2 (5 bases each). CDR3 length: 13 amino acids. Trimming took 11 bases from V and 3 from J, leaving 15 bases between them. Germline CDR1 SEHNR, CDR2 FQNEAQ (reference sequence). The CDR3 DNA reads as TGTGCCGGGGGAAATTTAGCGACAGATACGCAGTATTTT. Its protein is CAGGNLATDTQYF.

To note about this clone: Germline and junction disagree at one end, which may indicate a read error. Distinct nucleotide sequences in the sample also encode this CDR3. The rearrangement links TRBV2 to TRBJ2-1, with 8 bases that match TRBD2. The CDR3 has 15 residues. The germline V gene encodes CDR1 SNHLY and CDR2 FYNNEI. CDR3 amino acids: CASSELTGGYDEQFF. The CDR3 DNA reads as TGTGCTAGCAGTGAACTAACGGGAGGGTACGATGAGCAGTTCTTC.

V usage is TRBV28 and J usage is TRBJ2-6; D remains unclear. The CDR3 runs 12 residues. Trimming removed 6 bases from V and 5 bases from J, with 5 bases in between. From germline, CDR1 is MDHEN and CDR2 SYDVKM. CDR3 in DNA: TGTGCCAGCAGAACAAGGGCCAACGTCCTGACTTTC. As protein: CASRTRANVLTF.

V and J are TRBV6-5 and TRBJ2-7; weak D call: TRBD2 (7 bases). This CDR3 spans 13 amino acids. Germline CDR1 is MNHEY and CDR2 is SVGAGI. V was shortened by 6 bases and J by 4 bases, with 13 bases between the two germline ends. The CDR3 sequence: CASSLGGVYEQYF. The CDR3 bases are TGTGCCAGCAGCCTAGGGGGGGTTTACGAGCAGTACTTC.